These T cell receptor beta chains were read from a single sample in a study of T cell clones after liver transplantation. Clones were sequenced by immunoSEQ multiplex PCR, and TCRdb holds only the in-frame ones, with some missing. This table holds about 11,000 clones, 60% to 85% found once. Here the sequenced sample was CD4+ T cells from blood, taken around 2.5 years after liver transplant. The receptors come from a human patient who received a liver transplant. Some T cells may be provided by the graft donor. CDR3s include the opening cysteine and the closing phenylalanine or tryptophan. A D gene is named only where the DNA matches it firmly. Clone size, where shown, is once, few, many, or a class for clones that have expanded.

v_gene	abundance	d_gene	j_gene	CDR3nt	CDR3aa
TRBV19	NA	NA	TRBJ2-2	TGTGCCAGTAGTATAGACAAAACGGCGGTCGGGACCGGGGAGCTGTTTTTT	CASSIDKTAVGTGELFF
TRBV19	NA	NA	TRBJ2-2	TGTGCCAGTATAATAACTAGCACAGGGCGCGGGGAGCTGTTTTTT	CASIITSTGRGELFF
TRBV21-1	NA	NA	TRBJ1-5	TGTGCCAGCAACCGGACAGGGGGTTCCGATTCGAGCAATCAGCCCCAGCATTTT	CASNRTGGSDSSNQPQHF
TRBV28	NA	TRBD1	TRBJ2-1	TGTGCCAGCAGTTTACAGACAGGGATCGTGCAGTTCTTC	CASSLQTGIVQFF
TRBV4-1	NA	NA	TRBJ1-5	TGCGCCAGCAGCCAAGACGGCAATAGCAATCAGCCCCAGCATTTT	CASSQDGNSNQPQHF
TRBV2	NA	TRBD2	TRBJ2-1	TGTGCCATCCTAGACCAGCGGGGGGGGGCCTACAATGAGCAGTTCTTC	CAILDQRGGAYNEQFF
TRBV7-9	NA	NA	TRBJ1-4	TGTGCCAGCAGACCAGAGGGGACAAGAGAAAAACTGTTTTTT	CASRPEGTREKLFF
TRBV27	once	NA	TRBJ2-1	TGTGCCAGCAGTCTCTCAGGGGGGATTGAGCAGTTCTTC	CASSLSGGIEQFF
TRBV28	once	NA	TRBJ1-2	TGTGCCAGCAGTTTATCGGGGTCCTATTATGGCTACACCTTC	CASSLSGSYYGYTF
TRBV15	NA	NA	TRBJ2-3	TGTGCCACCAGAACAACCACAGGGTCCTGGTGGTATTTT	CATRTTTGSWWYF
TRBV30	NA	NA	TRBJ2-7	TGTGCCTGGAGTCGGGAAAACTACGAGCAGTACTTC	CAWSRENYEQYF
TRBV5-1	NA	TRBD1	TRBJ1-1	TGCGCCAGCACACCGGGACAGAAAAACACTGAAGCTTTCTTT	CASTPGQKNTEAFF
TRBV5-4	NA	NA	TRBJ2-7	TGTGCCAGCAGCTCAAACTCCTACGAGCAGTACTTC	CASSSNSYEQYF
TRBV7-9	NA	TRBD2	TRBJ2-1	TGTGCCAGCAGCGCGCGGGGACTAGCGGTCAATGAGCAGTTCTTC	CASSARGLAVNEQFF
TRBV1	NA	NA	TRBJ1-1	TGCACCAGCAGCCAAGGTCTCCCCTACAATGTGAACACTGAAGCTTTCTTT	CTSSQGLPYNVNTEAFF
TRBV2	few	TRBD2	TRBJ2-4	TGTGCCAGCAGTGAAGTGGCTAGCGGGAACATTCAGTACTTC	CASSEVASGNIQYF
TRBV27	NA	TRBD1	TRBJ1-2	TGTGCCAGCAGTCCAGGGGGTAGAGCTAACTATGGCTACACCTTC	CASSPGGRANYGYTF
TRBV9	NA	TRBD1	TRBJ2-3	TGTGCCAGCAGCTCTCCTCCCAGGACAGGGAGTCTCTCAGATACGCAGTATTTT	CASSSPPRTGSLSDTQYF
TRBV6-1	NA	NA	TRBJ2-7	TGTGCCAGCAGTGTGGAGAAAGGGGGATCCTACGAGCAGTACTTC	CASSVEKGGSYEQYF
TRBV19	NA	NA	TRBJ2-7	TGTGCCAGTAGTATAGATCCGGGGGACGAGCAGTACTTC	CASSIDPGDEQYF
TRBV19	NA	NA	TRBJ1-2	TGTGCCAGTAGTATATCGTTCGGGAACTATGGCTACACCTTC	CASSISFGNYGYTF
TRBV6-5	NA	TRBD1	TRBJ2-7	TGTGCCACACAGGGGGATTCCTACGAGCAGTACTTC	CATQGDSYEQYF
TRBV9	NA	NA	TRBJ2-1	TGTGCCAGCAGCGTAGGATTAGCGCCGAATGAGCAGTTCTTC	CASSVGLAPNEQFF
TRBV10-2	once	NA	TRBJ2-2	TGCGCCAGCCTGTTCGGGGAGCTGTTTTTT	CASLFGELFF
TRBV29-1	few	TRBD2	TRBJ2-1	TGCAGCGTTCTTTCCCCTAGCGGAACCTACAATGAGCAGTTCTTC	CSVLSPSGTYNEQFF
TRBV9	NA	NA	TRBJ2-1	TGTGCCAGCAGCGTAGCTGGAGGGCCGGAGCAGTTCTTC	CASSVAGGPEQFF
TRBV7-8	medium-sized	NA	TRBJ1-6	TGTGCCAGCAGCTTGGGCCCTGAGACAGGCCTCATCTCACCCCTCCACTTT	CASSLGPETGLISPLHF
TRBV6-1	medium-sized	NA	TRBJ1-4	TGTGCCAGCAGCCCATCGTGGGGAACGGATGAAAAACTGTTTTTT	CASSPSWGTDEKLFF
TRBV9	NA	NA	TRBJ1-1	TGTGCCAGCAGCGGGGGTTGGATGAACACTGAAGCTTTCTTT	CASSGGWMNTEAFF
TRBV28	NA	NA	TRBJ1-6	TGTGCCAGCAGTTCAGGGTATAATTCACCCCTCCACTTT	CASSSGYNSPLHF
TRBV7-6	NA	NA	TRBJ1-1	TGTGCCAGCAGCAACCCAGATGGGGGAGGGAACACTGAAGCTTTCTTT	CASSNPDGGGNTEAFF
TRBV4-3	NA	TRBD1	TRBJ2-1	TGCGCCAGCAGCCAACGACAGGGGGCGAACAATGAGCAGTTCTTC	CASSQRQGANNEQFF
TRBV16	once	NA	TRBJ1-1	TGTGCCAGCAGCCAATGGGACACTGAAGCTTTCTTT	CASSQWDTEAFF
TRBV28	once	NA	TRBJ1-2	TGTGCCAGCAGCCTCACCAGGGCGGTTGACTATGGCTACACCTTC	CASSLTRAVDYGYTF
TRBV6-6	NA	NA	TRBJ1-2	TGTGCCAGCATCTTGGGACCGCTCTATGGCTACACCTTC	CASILGPLYGYTF
TRBV2	NA	NA	TRBJ1-4	TGTGCCAGCAGTGACAGGGACGAGGGTGAAAAACTGTTTTTT	CASSDRDEGEKLFF
TRBV13	NA	TRBD2	TRBJ2-1	TGTGCCAGCAGCCATAGAAAGGGACTAGCGGGAGGACTCGAGCAGTTCTTC	CASSHRKGLAGGLEQFF
TRBV19	NA	TRBD2	TRBJ2-1	TGTGCCAGTAGTTCACGACTAGCAGATGAGCAGTTCTTC	CASSSRLADEQFF
TRBV6-5	NA	NA	TRBJ1-2	TGTGCCAGCAGTTTAGACATTACCCTGGGCTACACCTTC	CASSLDITLGYTF
TRBV10-3	NA	TRBD2	TRBJ2-1	TGTGCCATCGCGAAAAAATCAGCGGGATACTCCCCTAGCTCCTACAATGAGCAGTTCTTC	CAIAKKSAGYSPSSYNEQFF
TRBV2	NA	NA	TRBJ2-1	TGTGCCAGCGCTATAGAGGATTCGGGCAATGAGCAGTTCTTC	CASAIEDSGNEQFF
TRBV10-2	NA	NA	TRBJ2-3	TGCGCCAGCAGTGAATTCGTGGCTAGGCCAGATACGCAGTATTTT	CASSEFVARPDTQYF
TRBV28	few	TRBD1	TRBJ2-4	TGTGCCAGCAGTGACCGCCGACAGGGGGCATCCAAAAACATTCAGTACTTC	CASSDRRQGASKNIQYF
TRBV30	NA	TRBD1	TRBJ1-5	TGTGCCTGGAGCGTCGGACAGGACAATCAGCCCCAGCATTTT	CAWSVGQDNQPQHF
TRBV29-1	NA	NA	TRBJ2-2	TGCAGCGTATTAGGGGCCGGGGAGCTGTTTTTT	CSVLGAGELFF
TRBV7-9	NA	NA	TRBJ2-1	TGTGCCAGCAGCTTCAGGGGAGTGGATGAGCAGTTCTTC	CASSFRGVDEQFF
TRBV14	few	NA	TRBJ1-3	TGTGCCAGCAGCCAACAGGGTTCGGACACCATATATTTT	CASSQQGSDTIYF
TRBV14	once	NA	TRBJ1-2	TGTGCCAGCAGCCAAACCGAGCAGGACTTTAAGTATGGCTACACCTTC	CASSQTEQDFKYGYTF